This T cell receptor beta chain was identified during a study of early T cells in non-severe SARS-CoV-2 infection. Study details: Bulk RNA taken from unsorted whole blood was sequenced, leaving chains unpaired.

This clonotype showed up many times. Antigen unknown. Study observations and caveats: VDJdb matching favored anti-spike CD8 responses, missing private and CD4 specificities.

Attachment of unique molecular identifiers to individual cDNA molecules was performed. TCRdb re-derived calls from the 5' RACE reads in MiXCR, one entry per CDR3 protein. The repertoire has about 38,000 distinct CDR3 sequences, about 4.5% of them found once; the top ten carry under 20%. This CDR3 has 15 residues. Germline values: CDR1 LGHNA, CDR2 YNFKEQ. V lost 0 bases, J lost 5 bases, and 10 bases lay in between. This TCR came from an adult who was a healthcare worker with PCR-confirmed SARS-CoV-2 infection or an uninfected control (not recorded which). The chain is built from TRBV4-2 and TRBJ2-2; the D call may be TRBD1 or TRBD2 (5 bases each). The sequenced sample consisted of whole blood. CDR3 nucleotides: TGTGCCAGCAGCCAAGATAGGGGACCGACCGGGGAGCTGTTTTTT. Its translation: CASSQDRGPTGELFF.